The TCR beta chain under discussion was sequenced for a study of human T cells and chemical hapten exposure. In germline, CDR1 is MNHEY, CDR2 SVGAGI. This CDR3 has 15 amino acids. J lost 5 bases, V lost 6 bases, and 8 bases had no gene match. TCRdb reanalysed the RACE reads using MiXCR and keeps one entry per CDR3 protein. The data show some 250,000 distinct CDR3 sequences, just under 8% seen once. The time point was: pre-sensitization, week 0. As to treatment: therapeutic diphenylcyclopropenone sensitization with weekly scalp DPC. The chain carries TRBV6-5 and TRBJ1-4; 8 bases match TRBD1. The specimen was whole blood, collected in connection with sensitization to the hapten diphenylcyclopropenone (DPC). The receptor's source is a man in his late teens or twenties with alopecia areata. Some clones in this sample may be carry-over from other donors' samples. In DNA form, the CDR3 reads TGTGCCAGCAGCCACGACAGGGGACGGAATGAAAAACTGTTTTTT. Amino acids: CASSHDRGRNEKLFF.